This passage covers 4 T cell receptor beta chains from one sample sequenced in a study of OX40 agonist ivuxolimab in advanced cancers. This table comes from immunoSEQ multiplex PCR, and its TCRdb copy is limited to in-frame clones, with some not included. The sample carries roughly 56,000 clones, 86% recorded once. The sequenced sample was CD4+ or CD8+ T cells sorted from blood, obtained in a trial of the OX40 agonist ivuxolimab. The receptors were gathered from an adult with an advanced solid tumor such as melanoma, head and neck, liver or kidney cancer.

In its sample, this clone was seen once. The chain has TRBV5-1 and TRBJ2-7; 8 nucleotides align to TRBD1. With 1 base clipped from V and 5 bases from J, the junction kept 5 bases outside the gene matches. CDR1 SGHRS and CDR2 YFSETQ come from the germline V gene. CDR3 length equals 14 residues. CDR3 sequence (DNA): TGCGCCAGCAGCTTGACGGGACAGGCGGACGAGCAGTACTTC. Protein sequence: CASSLTGQADEQYF.

V is TRBV30 and J is TRBJ1-4; TRBD1 is a possible D gene (5 bases). The ends were cut back, 1 base at V and 3 bases at J, with 9 bases in the middle. CDR1 and CDR2 from the germline V gene are GTSNPN and SVGIG (reference sequence). The CDR3 contains 14 residues. CDR3 coding DNA: TGTGCCTGGAGTGGGCGGGGGTCTAATGAAAAACTGTTTTTT. It translates to CAWSGRGSNEKLFF.

The chain combines TRBV11-3 with TRBJ2-5; D unclear. The CDR3 sequence is 19 residues long. V was pared by 1 base and J by 0 bases, with 21 bases between. Germline CDR1 reads SGHNT; CDR2 reads YENEEA. DNA for the CDR3: TGTGCCAGCAGCTTAGGTGTACAGTCTCGGGTACCGTACCAAGAGACCCAGTACTTC. This sequence encodes CASSLGVQSRVPYQETQYF.

J is TRBJ2-5 and V is TRBV19, with D tentatively TRBD2 (6 bases). CDR1 LNHDA and CDR2 SQIVND come from the germline V gene (reference sequence). The ends were cut back, 3 bases at V and 1 base at J, with 15 bases in the middle. There are 16 residues in the CDR3. CDR3 residues: CASSIYGSNGQETQYF. The CDR3 DNA reads TGTGCCAGTAGTATCTACGGGAGCAATGGCCAAGAGACCCAGTACTTC. Based on the CDR3 plus reference TRBV19 and TRBJ2-5, the full variable domain is DGGITQSPKYLFRKEGQNVTLSCEQNLNHDAMYWYRQDPGQGLRLIYYSQIVNDFQKGDIAEGYSVSREKKESFPLTVTSAQKNPTAFYLCASSIYGSNGQETQYFGPGTRLLVL.